Shown below are 3 T cell receptor beta chains from a single sample sequenced in a study of vaccination effects on CD4 cells after COVID-19. Generated by immunoSEQ multiplex PCR, the TCRdb table keeps only in-frame clones and is missing some. Altogether fewer than 30,000 clones are present, approximately 70% being singletons, with the ten largest covering around 12%. CD4+ T cells specific for antigen were expanded with viral peptide pools by the ViraFEST assay before sequencing. With approximately 10 days of culture completed, CD4+ T cells were isolated. Each vaccine recipient was nucleocapsid antibody negative and had no prior SARS-CoV-2 infection. These receptors' antigens are unknown. The specimen comprised CD4+ T cells from PBMCs cultured with HCoV-OC43 spike peptides, sampled before COVID-19 vaccination. The sample's subset: HCoV-OC43 spike overlapping peptide pool stimulation. Every receptor here comes from a human donor who received a COVID-19 vaccine.

This clone was seen only a few times. The J gene is TRBJ2-1, the V gene TRBV7-8; 9 bases match TRBD2. The CDR3 loop spans 17 amino acids. The germline V gene encodes CDR1 SGHVS and CDR2 FQNEAQ. J was trimmed by 8 bases and V by 1 base; bases with no gene match: 12. The CDR3 sequence: CASSLGHLAGSFDEQFF. As DNA, the CDR3 is TGTGCCAGCAGCTTAGGGCATCTAGCGGGGAGCTTTGATGAGCAGTTCTTC.

CDR3 DNA sequence: TGCAGTGTTCGGGTCGGCTATGGCTACACCTTC. This encodes CSVRVGYGYTF. The chain carries TRBV20-1 and TRBJ1-2, with D hard to call. V lost 7 bases to trimming and J lost 4 bases, with 10 bases between them. The CDR3 spans 11 residues. From germline, CDR1 is DFQATT and CDR2 SNEGSKA (reference sequence).

J is TRBJ1-2 and V is TRBV29-1; no reliable D call. CDR1 and CDR2 from the germline V gene are SQVTM and ANQGSEA. The CDR3 is 12 residues long. Trimming left V 3 bases short and J 0 bases short, with 5 bases between. The CDR3 nucleotides read TGCAGCGTTGAGAACCCTAACTATGGCTACACCTTC. Protein product: CSVENPNYGYTF.